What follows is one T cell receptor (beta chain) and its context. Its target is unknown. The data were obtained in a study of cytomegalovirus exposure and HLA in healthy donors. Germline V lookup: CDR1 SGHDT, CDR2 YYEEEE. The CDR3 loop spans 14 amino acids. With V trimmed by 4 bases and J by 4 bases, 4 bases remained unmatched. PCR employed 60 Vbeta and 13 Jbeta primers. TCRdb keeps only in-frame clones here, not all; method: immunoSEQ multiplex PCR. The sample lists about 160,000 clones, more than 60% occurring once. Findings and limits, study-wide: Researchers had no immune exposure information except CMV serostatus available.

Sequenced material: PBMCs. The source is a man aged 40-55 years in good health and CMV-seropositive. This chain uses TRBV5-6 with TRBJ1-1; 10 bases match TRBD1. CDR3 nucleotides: TGTGCCAGCAGCCCATGGACAGGGGGCACTGAAGCTTTCTTT. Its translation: CASSPWTGGTEAFF.